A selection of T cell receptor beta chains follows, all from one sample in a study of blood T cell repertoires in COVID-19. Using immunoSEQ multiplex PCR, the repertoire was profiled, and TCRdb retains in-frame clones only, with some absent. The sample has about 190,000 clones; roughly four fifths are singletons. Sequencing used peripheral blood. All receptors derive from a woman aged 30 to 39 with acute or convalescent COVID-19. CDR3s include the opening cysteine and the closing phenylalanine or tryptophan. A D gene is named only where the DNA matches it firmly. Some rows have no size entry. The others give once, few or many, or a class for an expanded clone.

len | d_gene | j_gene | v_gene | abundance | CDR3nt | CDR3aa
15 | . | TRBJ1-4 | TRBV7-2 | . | TGTGCCAGCAGCTTAGGGGGGGGTGCTAATGAAAAACTGTTTTTT | CASSLGGGANEKLFF
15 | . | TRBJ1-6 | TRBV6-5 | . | TGTGCCAGCAGGGGCGATACAGAGTTTTCCTCACCCCTCCACTTT | CASRGDTEFSSPLHF
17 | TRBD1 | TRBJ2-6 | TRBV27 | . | TGTGCCAGCAGCCGGGACAGGGGTACGTCTGGGGCCAACGTCCTGACTTTC | CASSRDRGTSGANVLTF
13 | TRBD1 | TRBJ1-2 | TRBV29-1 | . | TGCAGCGTTGGCGGGACAGGGGCCCGGGGCTACACCTTC | CSVGGTGARGYTF
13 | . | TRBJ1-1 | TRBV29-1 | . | TGCAGCGTAAACCAGGGTTCCAACACTGAAGCTTTCTTT | CSVNQGSNTEAFF
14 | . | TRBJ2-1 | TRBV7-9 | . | TGTGCCAGCAGAGGGTCAGGGGACTACAATGAGCAGTTCTTC | CASRGSGDYNEQFF
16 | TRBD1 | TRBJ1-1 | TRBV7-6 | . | TGTGCCAGCAGCTTAGGACCCGGGACAGGGGGCACTGAAGCTTTCTTT | CASSLGPGTGGTEAFF
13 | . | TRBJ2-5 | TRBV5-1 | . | TGCGCCAGCAATCCCAACAGGGCCGGGACCCAGTACTTC | CASNPNRAGTQYF
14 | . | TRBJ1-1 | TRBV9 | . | TGTGCCAGCAGCGTACAGGGGTCAAACACTGAAGCTTTCTTT | CASSVQGSNTEAFF
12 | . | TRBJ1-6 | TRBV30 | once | TGTGCCTGGACAGAAATGAATTCACCCCTCCACTTT | CAWTEMNSPLHF
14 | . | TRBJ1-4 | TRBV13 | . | TGTGCCAGCAGCTTACAGGCGAGAAATGAAAAACTGTTTTTT | CASSLQARNEKLFF
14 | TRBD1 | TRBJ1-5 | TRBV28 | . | TGTGCCAGCATCGACGGGACAGGCGCTCGGCCCCAGCATTTT | CASIDGTGARPQHF
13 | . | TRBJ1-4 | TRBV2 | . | TGTGCCAGCAGTGAGGACAGTAGGGAAAAACTGTTTTTT | CASSEDSREKLFF
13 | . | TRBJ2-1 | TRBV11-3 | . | TGTGCCAGCAGCTACGGGGAGGAGAATGAGCAGTTCTTC | CASSYGEENEQFF
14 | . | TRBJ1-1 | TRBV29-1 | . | TGCAGCGTTGGGGCCGGGGGACTAATGTTGGGAGCTTTCTTT | CSVGAGGLMLGAFF
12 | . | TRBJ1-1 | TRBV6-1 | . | TGTGCCAGCAGTGAATGGGCGAGTGAAGCTTTCTTT | CASSEWASEAFF
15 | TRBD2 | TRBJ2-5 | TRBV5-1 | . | TGCGCCAGCAGCTTGGGTAGCGGGGTACAAGAGACCCAGTACTTC | CASSLGSGVQETQYF
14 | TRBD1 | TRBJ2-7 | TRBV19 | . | TGTGCCAGTAGCCGGGACAGGGTTACCTACGAGCAGTACTTC | CASSRDRVTYEQYF
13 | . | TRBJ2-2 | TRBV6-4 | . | TGTGCCAGCAGTGACTCCGACACCGGGGAGCTGTTTTTT | CASSDSDTGELFF
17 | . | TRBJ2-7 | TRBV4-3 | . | TGCGCCAGCAGCCAAGATCTGGCAGGCCGAAGCTCCTACGAGCAGTACTTC | CASSQDLAGRSSYEQYF
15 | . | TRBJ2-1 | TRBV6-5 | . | TGTGCCAGCAGAACGGGGCGGGGAGATTACAATGAGCAGTTCTTC | CASRTGRGDYNEQFF
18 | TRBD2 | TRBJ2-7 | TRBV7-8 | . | TGTGCCAGCAGCTCAGGGACTAGAGGACTAGCGGGGTCCTACGAGCAGTACTTC | CASSSGTRGLAGSYEQYF
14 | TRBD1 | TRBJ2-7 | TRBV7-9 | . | TGTGCCAGCAGAGACCGGGACAGGGGTTACGAGCAGTACTTC | CASRDRDRGYEQYF
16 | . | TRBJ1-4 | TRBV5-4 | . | TGTGCCAGCAGCTTGGGCGTCTCAGGGACTAATGAAAAACTGTTTTTT | CASSLGVSGTNEKLFF
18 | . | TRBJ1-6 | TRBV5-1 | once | TGCGCCAGCAGCGGACGTCCCCTCGGGAACTCACATAATTCACCCCTCCACTTT | CASSGRPLGNSHNSPLHF
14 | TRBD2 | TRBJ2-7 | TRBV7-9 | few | TGTGCCAGCAGTTCGACTAGCGGGTACTACGAGCAGTACTTC | CASSSTSGYYEQYF
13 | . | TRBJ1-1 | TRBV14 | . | TGTGCCAGCAGCCAAGGGAGGGTTACTGAAGCTTTCTTT | CASSQGRVTEAFF
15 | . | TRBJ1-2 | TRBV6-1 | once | TGTGCCAGCAGTGAAACACGGACAGCTAACTATGGCTACACCTTC | CASSETRTANYGYTF
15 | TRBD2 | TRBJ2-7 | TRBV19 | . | TGTGCCAGTAGTACCCCACTAGCGGCGGTTTACGAGCAGTACTTC | CASSTPLAAVYEQYF
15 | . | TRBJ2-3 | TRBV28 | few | TGTGCCAGCAGTCTCGCAGGGTCTAGCACAGATACGCAGTATTTT | CASSLAGSSTDTQYF
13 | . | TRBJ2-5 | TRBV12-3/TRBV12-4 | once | TGTGCCAGCAGCCAGACTAGATGGGAGACCCAGTACTTC | CASSQTRWETQYF
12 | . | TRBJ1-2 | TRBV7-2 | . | TGTGCCAGCAGCCCTCCAGGGATCGGCTACACCTTC | CASSPPGIGYTF
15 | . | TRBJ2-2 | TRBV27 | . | TGTGCCAGCAGCCGCAGGTTAGCGAACACCGGGGAGCTGTTTTTT | CASSRRLANTGELFF
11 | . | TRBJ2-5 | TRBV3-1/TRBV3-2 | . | TGTGCCTGGGGTGGAGGCCCGACCCAGTACTTC | CAWGGGPTQYF
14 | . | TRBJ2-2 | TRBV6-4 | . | TGTGCCAGCAGGGAACTAGTCTCAGCCGGGGAGCTGTTTTTT | CASRELVSAGELFF
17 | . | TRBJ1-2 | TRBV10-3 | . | TGTGCCATCAGATACCCGTTGTCGGTAGGCGGGGGCTATGGCTACACCTTC | CAIRYPLSVGGGYGYTF
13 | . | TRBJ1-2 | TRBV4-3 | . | TGCGCCAGCAGCCCTCGGAGGGAGTATGGCTACACCTTC | CASSPRREYGYTF
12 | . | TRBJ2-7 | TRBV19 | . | TGTGCCAGTAGTATAACAGCAGACGAGCAGTACTTC | CASSITADEQYF
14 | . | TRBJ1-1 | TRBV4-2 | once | TGTGCCAGCAGCCAGGCCGGACAGAACACTGAAGCTTTCTTT | CASSQAGQNTEAFF
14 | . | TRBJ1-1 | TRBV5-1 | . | TGCGCCAGCAGCCTAGCTGGATGGAACACTGAAGCTTTCTTT | CASSLAGWNTEAFF